The source of this T cell receptor beta chain is a study of blood T cells in healthy people across ages. This clonotype appeared a single time. Its antigen is currently unknown. The germline gives CDR1 SQVTM, CDR2 ANQGSEA. The CDR3 covers 14 residues. V shed 7 bases, J shed 3 bases, and the junction held 11 bases outside the gene matches. The study's findings and limits: The unsorted PBMCs prevented any conclusive comparison of naive versus antigen-experienced cells. The long-lived group displayed more naive CD4+ cells, plus higher diversity, than the aged donors did. Across the age range, TCR beta diversity per million T cells fell in a roughly linear way. Diversity figures derived from one million T cells were judged to underestimate the true value.

Through a sample-barcoded 5' primer and a J-beta primer mix, a second PCR was run for roughly 7 to 12 cycles. TCRdb passed the 5' RACE reads through MiXCR, listing each CDR3 protein once. Here the sample spans roughly 800,000 distinct CDR3 sequences, about 34% being singletons. The chain employs TRBV29-1 and TRBJ2-7; 8 bases line up with TRBD1. The sequenced sample was blood. The sequence came from a man aged 18 to 30 in good health. CDR3 DNA sequence: TGCAGCGCCACCCCCTCCGACAGGGGCTACGAGCAGTACTTC. Amino acid sequence: CSATPSDRGYEQYF.